The rows below give T cell receptor beta chains drawn from one sample of a study of naive and memory T cell subsets. Each CDR3 protein is one row after TCRdb ran MiXCR on the UMI-ligation and nested PCR reads. The sample contains about 26,000 distinct CDR3 sequences, under 6.5% of which appear only once. The sequenced sample was blood. The receptor set was obtained from an adult in good health. Both conserved end residues are part of each CDR3. A D gene is named only where the DNA matches it firmly. Size tells how often a clone was seen (once, few, many) or the class of an expanded clone, and some rows leave it out.

V: TRBV28; size: many; J: TRBJ2-7; D: .; CDR3: CASSLGFPYEQYF; DNA: TGTGCCAGCAGTCTGGGATTCCCCTACGAGCAGTACTTC
V: TRBV10-3; size: medium-sized; J: TRBJ2-7; D: .; CDR3: CAISEGPGEGSYEQYF; DNA: TGTGCCATCAGTGAGGGACCGGGAGAGGGGTCCTACGAGCAGTACTTC
V: TRBV28; size: .; J: TRBJ2-3; D: TRBD2; CDR3: CASSPYRGGAPDTQYF; DNA: TGTGCCAGCAGTCCCTACCGGGGGGGCGCCCCAGATACGCAGTATTTT
V: TRBV11-2; size: many; J: TRBJ2-5; D: .; CDR3: CASSPGPGAQYF; DNA: TGTGCCAGCAGTCCCGGACCGGGAGCCCAGTACTTC
V: TRBV6-6; size: many; J: TRBJ2-7; D: TRBD2; CDR3: CASRSSGRSGYEQYF; DNA: TGTGCCAGCAGGTCCAGCGGGAGAAGTGGCTACGAGCAGTACTTC
V: TRBV11-1; size: many; J: TRBJ2-3; D: .; CDR3: CASSLGWGVDTDTQYF; DNA: TGTGCCAGCAGCTTAGGGTGGGGTGTTGACACAGATACGCAGTATTTT
V: TRBV14; size: many; J: TRBJ2-7; D: TRBD1; CDR3: CASSQESGTGHQQYF; DNA: TGTGCCAGCAGCCAAGAATCCGGGACAGGCCACCAGCAGTACTTC
V: TRBV30; size: many; J: TRBJ2-1; D: .; CDR3: CAWSVRPRHEQFF; DNA: TGTGCCTGGAGTGTACGTCCTAGACATGAGCAGTTCTTC
V: TRBV30; size: .; J: TRBJ2-2; D: TRBD1; CDR3: CAWSRQGVGELFF; DNA: TGTGCCTGGAGCCGACAGGGAGTCGGGGAGCTGTTTTTT
V: TRBV28; size: .; J: TRBJ2-7; D: TRBD1; CDR3: CASSAYLPDRGVNEQYF; DNA: TGTGCCAGCAGCGCGTATCTCCCTGACAGGGGGGTGAACGAGCAGTACTTC
V: TRBV6-1; size: many; J: TRBJ2-1; D: .; CDR3: CASSEYTPRDGEQFF; DNA: TGTGCCAGCAGTGAATATACTCCCCGGGACGGTGAGCAGTTCTTC
V: TRBV20-1; size: many; J: TRBJ2-7; D: .; CDR3: CSASIPLKDYEQYF; DNA: TGCAGTGCTAGTATCCCCTTAAAAGATTACGAGCAGTACTTC
V: TRBV6-5; size: .; J: TRBJ1-4; D: .; CDR3: CASSYRRTEKLFF; DNA: TGTGCCAGCAGTTACCGCCGGACTGAAAAACTGTTTTTT
V: TRBV7-8; size: .; J: TRBJ2-6; D: .; CDR3: CASNKLQVLSGANVLTF; DNA: TGTGCCAGCAACAAATTACAGGTTCTCTCTGGGGCCAACGTCCTGACTTTC
V: TRBV5-1; size: many; J: TRBJ2-7; D: .; CDR3: CASSQGQAYEQYF; DNA: TGCGCCAGCAGCCAGGGACAAGCCTACGAGCAGTACTTC
V: TRBV5-4; size: few; J: TRBJ2-2; D: .; CDR3: CASSRESSSTGELFF; DNA: TGTGCCAGCAGCCGGGAAAGCAGTTCCACCGGGGAGCTGTTTTTT
V: TRBV9; size: many; J: TRBJ2-3; D: .; CDR3: CASSVATDLSTDTQYF; DNA: TGTGCCAGCAGCGTAGCGACCGACCTAAGCACAGATACGCAGTATTTT
V: TRBV30; size: .; J: TRBJ2-3; D: TRBD2; CDR3: CAWSGGIAGGGDTQYF; DNA: TGTGCCTGGAGTGGCGGGATAGCGGGAGGTGGGGATACGCAGTATTTT
V: TRBV14; size: many; J: TRBJ2-1; D: .; CDR3: CASSQVTSWHNEQFF; DNA: TGTGCCAGCAGCCAAGTGACGAGCTGGCACAATGAGCAGTTCTTC
V: TRBV25-1; size: few; J: TRBJ1-2; D: .; CDR3: CASSPSGLNYGYTF; DNA: TGTGCCAGCAGTCCGTCAGGACTTAACTATGGCTACACCTTC
V: TRBV20-1; size: many; J: TRBJ1-2; D: TRBD1; CDR3: CSATGQGNVYTF; DNA: TGCAGTGCTACGGGACAGGGAAATGTCTACACCTTC
V: TRBV20-1; size: many; J: TRBJ2-1; D: .; CDR3: CSARVFGRVQEQFF; DNA: TGCAGTGCTAGAGTATTCGGGCGGGTCCAAGAGCAGTTCTTC
V: TRBV9; size: many; J: TRBJ2-1; D: TRBD2; CDR3: CASSPFATGTSGYNEQFF; DNA: TGTGCCAGCAGCCCCTTCGCAACGGGGACTAGCGGGTACAATGAGCAGTTCTTC
V: TRBV29-1; size: many; J: TRBJ2-7; D: TRBD1; CDR3: CSVEYRDSSYEQYF; DNA: TGCAGCGTTGAATACCGGGACAGTTCCTACGAGCAGTACTTC
V: TRBV7-9; size: many; J: TRBJ1-2; D: .; CDR3: CASSLKGNYGYTF; DNA: TGTGCCAGCAGCTTAAAAGGAAACTATGGCTACACCTTC
V: TRBV29-1; size: few; J: TRBJ2-7; D: TRBD2; CDR3: CSVRLAVSYEQYF; DNA: TGCAGCGTTAGACTAGCGGTGTCCTACGAGCAGTACTTC
V: TRBV11-2; size: many; J: TRBJ1-1; D: .; CDR3: CASSLDPLLSTEAFF; DNA: TGTGCCAGCAGCTTAGACCCCCTTCTGAGCACTGAAGCTTTCTTT
V: TRBV4-3; size: many; J: TRBJ2-1; D: .; CDR3: CASSQEITGPFHNEQFF; DNA: TGCGCCAGCAGCCAAGAAATCACCGGTCCCTTTCACAATGAGCAGTTCTTC
V: TRBV29-1; size: many; J: TRBJ2-3; D: .; CDR3: CSVGTAVTDTQYF; DNA: TGCAGCGTTGGGACAGCGGTAACAGATACGCAGTATTTT